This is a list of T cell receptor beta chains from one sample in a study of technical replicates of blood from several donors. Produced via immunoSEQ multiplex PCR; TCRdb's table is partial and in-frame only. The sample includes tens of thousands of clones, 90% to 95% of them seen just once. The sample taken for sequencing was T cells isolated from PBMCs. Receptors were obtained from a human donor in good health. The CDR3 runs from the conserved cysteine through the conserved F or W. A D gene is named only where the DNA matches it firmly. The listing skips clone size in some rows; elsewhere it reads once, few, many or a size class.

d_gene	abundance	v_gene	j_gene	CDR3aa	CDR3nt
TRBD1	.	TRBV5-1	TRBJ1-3	CASSQDPTGPTGNTIYF	TGCGCCAGCAGCCAAGACCCGACAGGGCCCACTGGAAACACCATATATTTT
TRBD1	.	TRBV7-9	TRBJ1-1	CASSLAALGTGGTEAFF	TGTGCCAGCAGCTTAGCGGCCCTAGGGACAGGGGGCACTGAAGCTTTCTTT
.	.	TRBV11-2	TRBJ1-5	CASSLYNRDQPQHF	TGTGCCAGCAGCTTATACAACAGGGATCAGCCCCAGCATTTT
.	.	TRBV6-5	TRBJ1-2	CASSYAGNYGYTF	TGTGCCAGCAGTTACGCGGGGAACTATGGCTACACCTTC
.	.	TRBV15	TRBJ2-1	CATSTRHSTHNEQFF	TGTGCCACCAGCACTCGGCATAGCACCCACAATGAGCAGTTCTTC
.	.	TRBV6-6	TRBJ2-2	CASMFEIPPTGELFF	TGTGCCAGCATGTTCGAGATTCCCCCCACCGGGGAGCTGTTTTTT
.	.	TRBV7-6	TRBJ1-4	CASSLFATNEKLFF	TGTGCCAGCAGTCTCTTTGCAACTAATGAAAAACTGTTTTTT
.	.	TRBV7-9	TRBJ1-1	CASSLDNLHTEAFF	TGTGCCAGCAGCTTAGACAATTTACACACTGAAGCTTTCTTT
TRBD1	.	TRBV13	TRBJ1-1	CASSPRTGGSAEAFF	TGTGCCAGCAGCCCACGGACAGGAGGGAGCGCTGAAGCTTTCTTT
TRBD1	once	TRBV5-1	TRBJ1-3	CASTRDRGTGNTIYF	TGCGCCAGCACTCGGGACAGGGGGACTGGAAACACCATATATTTT
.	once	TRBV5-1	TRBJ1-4	CASQSGTTNEKLFF	TGCGCCAGCCAATCCGGGACAACTAATGAAAAACTGTTTTTT
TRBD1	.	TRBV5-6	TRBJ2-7	CASSAPASGQSYF	TGTGCCAGCAGCGCCCCTGCATCGGGACAGTCCTACTTC
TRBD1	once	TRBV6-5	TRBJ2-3	CASRGQSTDTQYF	TGTGCCAGCAGGGGACAGAGCACAGATACGCAGTATTTT
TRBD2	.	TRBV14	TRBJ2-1	CASSQGTSGAGVHWASYNEQFF	TGTGCCAGCAGCCAAGGAACGTCCGGAGCGGGAGTCCACTGGGCCTCCTACAATGAGCAGTTCTTC
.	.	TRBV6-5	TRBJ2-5	CASSYSAPGAKETQYF	TGTGCCAGCAGTTACTCCGCGCCGGGAGCCAAAGAGACCCAGTACTTC
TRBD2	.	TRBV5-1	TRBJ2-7	CASSPQAGGPVEQYF	TGCGCCAGCAGCCCCCAAGCGGGAGGGCCGGTCGAGCAGTACTTC
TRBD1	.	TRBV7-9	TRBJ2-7	CASSSYRGPLYEQYF	TGTGCCAGCAGCTCTTACAGGGGGCCTTTATACGAGCAGTACTTC
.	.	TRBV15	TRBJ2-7	CATSRDKDPGLYSYEQYF	TGTGCCACCAGCAGAGACAAAGACCCGGGACTCTACTCCTACGAGCAGTACTTC
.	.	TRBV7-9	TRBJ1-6	CASSPGSYNSPLHF	TGTGCCAGCAGCCCAGGCTCCTATAATTCACCCCTCCACTTT
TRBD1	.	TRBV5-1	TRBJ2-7	CASAGTGGLGAEQYF	TGCGCCAGCGCCGGGACAGGGGGCCTGGGAGCCGAGCAGTACTTC
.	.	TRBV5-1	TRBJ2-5	CASSTNQETQYF	TGCGCCAGCAGCACAAACCAAGAGACCCAGTACTTC
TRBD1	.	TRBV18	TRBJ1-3	CASSPTGSPFLSGNTIYF	TGTGCCAGCTCACCGACAGGGAGCCCATTCCTCTCTGGAAACACCATATATTTT
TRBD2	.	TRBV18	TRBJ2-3	CASSPPSGSTDTQYF	TGTGCCAGCTCACCACCTAGCGGGAGCACAGATACGCAGTATTTT
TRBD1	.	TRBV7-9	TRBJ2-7	CASSSLQGNSYGQYF	TGTGCCAGCAGCTCACTACAGGGGAACTCCTACGGGCAGTACTTC
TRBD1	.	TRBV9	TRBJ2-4	CASSVGRSGGIQYF	TGTGCCAGCAGCGTAGGTCGCTCAGGGGGCATTCAGTACTTC
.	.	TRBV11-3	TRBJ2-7	CASSLTGGGYEQYF	TGTGCCAGCAGCTTAACAGGGGGGGGCTACGAGCAGTACTTC
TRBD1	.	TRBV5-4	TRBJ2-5	CASSLARTGKHQETQYF	TGTGCCAGCAGCCTTGCCCGGACAGGAAAGCACCAAGAGACCCAGTACTTC
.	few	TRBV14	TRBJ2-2	CASSQGLLNTGELFF	TGTGCCAGCAGCCAAGGACTACTGAACACCGGGGAGCTGTTTTTT
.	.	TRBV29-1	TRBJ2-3	CSTSTGQRSDTQYF	TGCAGCACTAGCACAGGTCAAAGGTCGGATACGCAGTATTTT
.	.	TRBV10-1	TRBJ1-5	CASSEGHQPQHF	TGCGCCAGCAGTGAGGGCCATCAGCCCCAGCATTTT
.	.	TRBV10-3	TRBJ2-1	CAISEVTWADHNEQFF	TGTGCCATCAGTGAGGTCACGTGGGCAGACCACAATGAGCAGTTCTTC
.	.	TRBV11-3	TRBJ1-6	CASSLDRLGDRASPLHF	TGTGCCAGCAGCTTAGATCGGCTAGGGGATAGAGCGTCACCCCTCCACTTT
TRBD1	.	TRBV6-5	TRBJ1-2	CASSYGTGDKDGYTF	TGTGCCAGCAGTTACGGGACAGGGGATAAAGATGGCTACACCTTC
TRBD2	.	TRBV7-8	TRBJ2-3	CASNVKRGAPDTQYF	TGTGCCAGCAACGTAAAGCGGGGGGCACCCGATACGCAGTATTTT
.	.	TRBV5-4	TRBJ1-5	CASSVDSNQPQHF	TGTGCCAGCAGCGTAGATAGCAATCAGCCCCAGCATTTT
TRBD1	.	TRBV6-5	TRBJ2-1	CASSYTQGAHEQFF	TGTGCCAGCAGTTACACCCAGGGGGCGCATGAGCAGTTCTTC
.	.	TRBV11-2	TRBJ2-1	CASSTSTDTAYNEQFF	TGTGCCAGCAGTACCTCGACGGACACAGCCTACAATGAGCAGTTCTTC
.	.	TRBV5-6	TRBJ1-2	CASSLSSRLRNYGYTF	TGTGCCAGCAGCTTGTCATCCCGCCTCAGAAACTATGGCTACACCTTC
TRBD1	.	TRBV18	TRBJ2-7	CASSLDREQYF	TGTGCCAGCTCACTGGACAGGGAGCAGTACTTC
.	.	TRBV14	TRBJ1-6	CASSQVPGVSPLHF	TGTGCCAGCAGCCAAGTCCCAGGGGTGTCACCCCTCCACTTT
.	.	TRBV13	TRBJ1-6	CASSLSDYDHSPLHF	TGTGCCAGCAGCTTATCGGACTACGACCATTCACCCCTCCACTTT
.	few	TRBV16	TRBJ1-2	CASSQGREYGYTF	TGTGCCAGCAGCCAAGGACGGGAATATGGCTACACCTTC
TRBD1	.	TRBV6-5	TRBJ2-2	CASSYQVTGDTGELFF	TGTGCCAGCAGTTACCAAGTGACAGGGGACACCGGGGAGCTGTTTTTT
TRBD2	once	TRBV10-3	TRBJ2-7	CATTGLALSYEQYF	TGTGCCACCACGGGACTAGCCCTCTCCTACGAGCAGTACTTC
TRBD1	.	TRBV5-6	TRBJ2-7	CASCHKTGTASYEQYF	TGTGCCAGCTGCCACAAGACCGGGACAGCTTCCTACGAGCAGTACTTC
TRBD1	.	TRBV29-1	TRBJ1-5	CSALTGYNQPQHF	TGCAGCGCCTTGACAGGGTACAATCAGCCCCAGCATTTT
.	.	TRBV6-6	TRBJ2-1	CASINEGQSNEQFF	TGTGCCAGCATTAACGAAGGACAGTCCAATGAGCAGTTCTTC
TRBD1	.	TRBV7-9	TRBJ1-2	CASSWVGQNYGYTF	TGTGCCAGCAGCTGGGTGGGACAGAACTATGGCTACACCTTC
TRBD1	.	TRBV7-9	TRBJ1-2	CAAGEGANGYTF	TGTGCCGCGGGCGAGGGGGCCAATGGCTACACCTTC
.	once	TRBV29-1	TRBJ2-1	CSVDRRDYNEQFF	TGCAGCGTGGACAGGAGGGATTACAATGAGCAGTTCTTC